These T cell receptor beta chains were read from a single sample in a study of spatial heterogeneity in lung cancer. MiXCR, run by TCRdb on the 5' RACE reads, gives a single entry per CDR3 protein. The data hold fewer than 12,000 distinct CDR3 sequences, with approximately 8.6% observed a single time. The sequenced sample was PBMCs, obtained at surgery. The receptors were sampled from a male donor with early-stage non-small cell lung cancer. CDR3s include the opening cysteine and the closing phenylalanine or tryptophan. Each record gives: V gene, D gene, J gene, clone size, CDR3 DNA, CDR3 protein. A D gene is named only where the DNA matches it firmly. Where a row states a size, it is once, few, many or the class of an expanded clone; other rows omit it.

v_call: TRBV7-9; d_call: -; j_call: TRBJ2-7; clone_size: many; cdr3_nt: TGTGCCAGCGGCTCCTACGAGCAGTACTTC; cdr3_aa: CASGSYEQYF
v_call: TRBV29-1; d_call: TRBD1; j_call: TRBJ1-2; clone_size: many; cdr3_nt: TGCAGCGTTGACGACAGGGCGGGAGGCTACACCTTC; cdr3_aa: CSVDDRAGGYTF
v_call: TRBV6-6; d_call: -; j_call: TRBJ2-6; clone_size: many; cdr3_nt: TGTGCCAGCAGTTCCAGGGGGGCGGGTAGAGGGGCCAACGTCCTGACTTTC; cdr3_aa: CASSSRGAGRGANVLTF
v_call: TRBV7-2; d_call: TRBD1; j_call: TRBJ1-6; clone_size: many; cdr3_nt: TGTGCCAGCAGCTTAGCCCCAGGGACAGCGAGTCGGGCCCTCCACTTT; cdr3_aa: CASSLAPGTASRALHF
v_call: TRBV20-1; d_call: TRBD2; j_call: TRBJ2-1; clone_size: many; cdr3_nt: TGCAGTGCTGTCCATCACACCGGGACTAGCGGGGGGGTTTTTAACAATGAGCAGTTCTTC; cdr3_aa: CSAVHHTGTSGGVFNNEQFF
v_call: TRBV20-1; d_call: -; j_call: TRBJ2-5; clone_size: many; cdr3_nt: TGCAGTGCTAGTCCAGGGATAGAGACCCAGTACTTC; cdr3_aa: CSASPGIETQYF
v_call: TRBV19; d_call: -; j_call: TRBJ1-1; clone_size: -; cdr3_nt: TGTGCCAGTATCTTCAGGGGCGGGTGCACTGAAGCTTTCTTT; cdr3_aa: CASIFRGGCTEAFF
v_call: TRBV3-1; d_call: -; j_call: TRBJ2-1; clone_size: -; cdr3_nt: TGTGCCAGCAGCCAGGGTCCGAAGCAGTTCTTC; cdr3_aa: CASSQGPKQFF
v_call: TRBV6-5; d_call: TRBD2; j_call: TRBJ2-1; clone_size: medium-sized; cdr3_nt: TGTGCCAGCAGTTGGGCTAGCGGGGGGGGGAATGAGCAGTTCTTC; cdr3_aa: CASSWASGGGNEQFF
v_call: TRBV13; d_call: -; j_call: TRBJ1-2; clone_size: many; cdr3_nt: TGTGCCAGCAGCTTAGGCCCGGAGGGGGGCTATGGCTACACCTTC; cdr3_aa: CASSLGPEGGYGYTF
v_call: TRBV11-2; d_call: -; j_call: TRBJ2-1; clone_size: -; cdr3_nt: TGTGCCAGCAGCGAGGGGTCCTACAATGAGCAGTTCTTC; cdr3_aa: CASSEGSYNEQFF
v_call: TRBV5-4; d_call: -; j_call: TRBJ2-1; clone_size: many; cdr3_nt: TGTGCCAGCAGCTTGGACCTGAATGAGCAGTTCTTC; cdr3_aa: CASSLDLNEQFF